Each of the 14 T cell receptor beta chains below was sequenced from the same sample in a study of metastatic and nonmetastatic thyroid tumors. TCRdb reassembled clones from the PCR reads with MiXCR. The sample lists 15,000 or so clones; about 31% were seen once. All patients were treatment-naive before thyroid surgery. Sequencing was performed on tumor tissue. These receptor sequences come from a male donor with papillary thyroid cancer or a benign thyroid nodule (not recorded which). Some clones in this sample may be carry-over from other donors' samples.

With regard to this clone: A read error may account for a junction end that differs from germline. Written as DNA, the CDR3 is TGTGCCAACAGTTTAATCGCAGGGGGCAAAAACTACGGCTACACCTTC. Its translation: CANSLIAGGKNYGYTF. The chain is built from TRBV28 and TRBJ1-2, with TRBD1 identical over 8 bases. This CDR3 spans 16 amino acids. Germline loops: CDR1 MDHEN, CDR2 SYDVKM.

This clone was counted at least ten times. Here the CDR3 DNA reads TGCAGTGCTAGATCAGGACGTCTATACAATGAGCAGTTCTTC. It specifies CSARSGRLYNEQFF. The rearrangement uses TRBV20-1 and TRBJ2-1; D gene ambiguous. V was shortened by 2 bases and J by 4 bases, with 12 bases between the two germline ends. Germline-derived CDR1 and CDR2 are DFQATT and SNEGSKA (reference sequence). The CDR3 contains 14 residues.

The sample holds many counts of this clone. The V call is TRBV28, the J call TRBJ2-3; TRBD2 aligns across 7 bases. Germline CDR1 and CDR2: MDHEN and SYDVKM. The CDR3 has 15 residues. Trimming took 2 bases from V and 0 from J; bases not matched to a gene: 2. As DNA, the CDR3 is TGTGCCAGCAGTTTAGGGGACTATAGCACAGATACGCAGTATTTT. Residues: CASSLGDYSTDTQYF.

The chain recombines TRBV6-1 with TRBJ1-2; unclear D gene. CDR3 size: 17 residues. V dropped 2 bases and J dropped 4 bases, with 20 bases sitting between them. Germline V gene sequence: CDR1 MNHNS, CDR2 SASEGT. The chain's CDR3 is CASSESIKWSPRYGYTF. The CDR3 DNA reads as TGTGCCAGCAGTGAATCAATCAAGTGGAGCCCACGCTATGGCTACACCTTC.

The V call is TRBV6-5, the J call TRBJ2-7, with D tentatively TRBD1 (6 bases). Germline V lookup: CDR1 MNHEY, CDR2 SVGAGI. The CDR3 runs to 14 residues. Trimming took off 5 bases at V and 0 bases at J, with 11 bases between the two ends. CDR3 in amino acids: CASSEDRGSYEQYF. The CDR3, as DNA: TGTGCCAGCAGTGAGGACAGAGGCTCCTACGAGCAGTACTTC.

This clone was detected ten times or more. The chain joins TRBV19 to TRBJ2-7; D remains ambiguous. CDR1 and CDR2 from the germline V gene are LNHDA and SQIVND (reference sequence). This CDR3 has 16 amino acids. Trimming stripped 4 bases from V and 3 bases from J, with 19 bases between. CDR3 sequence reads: CASSKSEATLGYEQYF. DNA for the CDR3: TGTGCCAGTAGTAAATCAGAGGCGACCTTAGGCTACGAGCAGTACTTC.

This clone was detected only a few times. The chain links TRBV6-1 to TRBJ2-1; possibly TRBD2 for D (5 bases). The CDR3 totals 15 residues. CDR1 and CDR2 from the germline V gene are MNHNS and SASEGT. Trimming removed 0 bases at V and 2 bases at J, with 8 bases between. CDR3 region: CASSEAGETYNEQFF. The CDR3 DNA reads TGTGCCAGCAGTGAAGCGGGAGAGACCTACAATGAGCAGTTCTTC.

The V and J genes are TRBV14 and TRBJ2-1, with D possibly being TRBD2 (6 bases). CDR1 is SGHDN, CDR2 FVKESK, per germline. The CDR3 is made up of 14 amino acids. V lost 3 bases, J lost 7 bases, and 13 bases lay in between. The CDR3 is CASSHGGGWNEQFF. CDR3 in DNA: TGTGCCAGCAGCCATGGGGGAGGATGGAATGAGCAGTTCTTC.

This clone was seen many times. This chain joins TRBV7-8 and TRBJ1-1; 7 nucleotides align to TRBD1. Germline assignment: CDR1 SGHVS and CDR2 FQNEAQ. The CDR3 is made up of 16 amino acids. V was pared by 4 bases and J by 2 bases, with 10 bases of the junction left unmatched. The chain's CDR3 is CASSYRDSGLNTEAFF. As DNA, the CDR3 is TGTGCCAGCAGCTACCGGGACAGCGGGCTCAACACTGAAGCTTTCTTT.

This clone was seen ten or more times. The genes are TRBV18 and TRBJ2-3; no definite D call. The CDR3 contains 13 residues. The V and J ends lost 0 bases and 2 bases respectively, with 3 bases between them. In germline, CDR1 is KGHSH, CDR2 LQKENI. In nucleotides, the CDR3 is TGTGCCAGCTCACCACCTTACACAGATACGCAGTATTTT. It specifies CASSPPYTDTQYF.

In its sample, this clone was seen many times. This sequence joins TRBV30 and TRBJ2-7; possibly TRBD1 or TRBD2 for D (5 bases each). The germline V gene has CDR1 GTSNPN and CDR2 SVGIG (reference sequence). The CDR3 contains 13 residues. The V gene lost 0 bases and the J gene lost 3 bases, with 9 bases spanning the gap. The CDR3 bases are TGTGCCTGGAGTGTCGGGGCAATCTACGAGCAGTACTTC. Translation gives CAWSVGAIYEQYF. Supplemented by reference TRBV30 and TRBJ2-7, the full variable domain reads SQTIHQWPATLVQPVGSPLSLECTVEGTSNPNLYWYRQAAGRGLQLLFYSVGIGQISSEVPQNLSASRPQDRQFILSSKKLLLSDSGFYLCAWSVGAIYEQYFGPGTRLTVT.

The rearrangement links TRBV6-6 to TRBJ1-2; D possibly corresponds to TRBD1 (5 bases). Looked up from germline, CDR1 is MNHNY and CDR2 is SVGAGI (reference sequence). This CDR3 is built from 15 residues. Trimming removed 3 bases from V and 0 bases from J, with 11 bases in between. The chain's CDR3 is CASSYRGDPNYGYTF. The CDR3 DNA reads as TGTGCCAGCAGTTATAGAGGGGATCCTAACTATGGCTACACCTTC.

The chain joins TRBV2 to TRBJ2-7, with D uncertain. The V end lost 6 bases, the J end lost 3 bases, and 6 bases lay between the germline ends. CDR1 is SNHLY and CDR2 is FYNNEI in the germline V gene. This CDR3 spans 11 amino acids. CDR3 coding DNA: TGTGCCAGCAGACAGTACTACGAGCAGTACTTC. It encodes CASRQYYEQYF.

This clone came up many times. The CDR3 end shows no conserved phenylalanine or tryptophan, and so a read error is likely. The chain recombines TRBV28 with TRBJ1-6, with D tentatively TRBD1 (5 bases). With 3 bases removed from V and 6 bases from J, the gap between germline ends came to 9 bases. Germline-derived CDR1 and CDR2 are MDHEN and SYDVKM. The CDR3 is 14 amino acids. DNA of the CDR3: TGTGCCAGCAGTTTTACGGGGACTAATTCACCCCTCCACCTT. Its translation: CASSFTGTNSPLHL.